Presented here are 6 T cell receptor beta chains from one specimen sequenced in a study of cytomegalovirus exposure and HLA in healthy donors listed by TCRdb under 2017. Library preparation employed the immunoSEQ multiplex PCR assay. For the multiplex PCR, a mixture combining 60 forward primers for TCR Vbeta segments and 13 reverse primers for TCR Jbeta segments was used. TCRdb carries this immuneACCESS record with in-frame sequences only. Its versions omit some clonotypes, under half of them owing to an unresolved V gene in the studies checked, with the rest unexplained. The sample contains about 130,000 clones, over 60% of them found a single time. Roughly 2% of the sample is in the top ten clones. Sequences were obtained from PBMCs. The receptors shown here come from a man aged 25 to 45 in good health and CMV-seronegative.

This sequence joins TRBV27 and TRBJ2-3, with D perhaps TRBD2 (6 bases). CDR3 size: 16 residues. Germline-derived CDR1 and CDR2 are MNHEY and SMNVEV (reference sequence). The germline V and J ends were trimmed by 2 bases and 5 bases, with 17 bases remaining between them. DNA for the CDR3: TGTGCCAGCAGTTTAAACGGTCGGGAGCGTGGAGATACGCAGTATTTT. Translating it yields CASSLNGRERGDTQYF.

This clone was seen just once. The rearrangement links TRBV27 to TRBJ1-5, with TRBD1 as a possible D gene (6 bases). The CDR3 spans 14 residues. Trimming removed 4 bases at V and 1 base at J, with 8 bases between. Germline V gene lookup returns CDR1 MNHEY and CDR2 SMNVEV (reference sequence). The chain's CDR3 is CASSSGTSNQPQHF. The CDR3 nucleotides are TGTGCCAGCAGTTCCGGGACAAGCAATCAGCCCCAGCATTTT.

The CDR3 DNA is TGTGCCAGCCGGACAGGGGGCGTCGAGACCCAGTACTTC. Its translation: CASRTGGVETQYF. The chain links TRBV6-5 to TRBJ2-5, with 11 bases matching TRBD1. This CDR3 has 13 amino acids. V lost 8 bases to trimming and J lost 5 bases; unmatched junction nucleotides: 4. The germline V gene encodes CDR1 MNHEY and CDR2 SVGAGI.

The chain has TRBV19 and TRBJ1-5; D gene unclear. Trimming cost V 4 bases and J 3 bases, with 4 bases left between them. CDR3 size: 12 residues. Germline CDR1 LNHDA, CDR2 SQIVND (reference sequence). The DNA of the CDR3 is TGTGCCAGTAGTACTTACAATCAGCCCCAGCATTTT. It translates to CASSTYNQPQHF. Variable domain in full (rest from reference TRBV19 and TRBJ1-5): DGGITQSPKYLFRKEGQNVTLSCEQNLNHDAMYWYRQDPGQGLRLIYYSQIVNDFQKGDIAEGYSVSREKKESFPLTVTSAQKNPTAFYLCASSTYNQPQHFGDGTRLSIL.

The chain is built from TRBV7-8 and TRBJ2-4, with D possibly TRBD2 on 7 matching bases. Trimming cost V 5 bases and J 3 bases, with 17 bases left between them. The CDR3 is made up of 16 amino acids. Per the germline V gene, CDR1 is SGHVS and CDR2 is FQNEAQ. CDR3 in DNA: TGTGCCAGCAGCCAAAAGCGGGACACATTCAAAAACATTCAGTACTTC. It yields the protein CASSQKRDTFKNIQYF.

This chain uses TRBV5-1 with TRBJ2-3; D is perhaps TRBD2 (6 bases). Germline assignment: CDR1 SGHRS and CDR2 YFSETQ. V shed 4 bases and J shed 4 bases, with 13 bases lying between them. This CDR3 is 14 amino acids long. The CDR3 protein is CASSQGGGSDTQYF. In DNA form, the CDR3 reads TGCGCCAGCAGCCAGGGAGGCGGCTCAGATACGCAGTATTTT.